This is a list of T cell receptor beta chains from one sample in a study of somatic mutations in cytotoxic T cells in rheumatoid arthritis. Method: immunoSEQ multiplex PCR; TCRdb's copy keeps in-frame clones and lacks some. The repertoire holds around 13,000 clones, with about 77% as singletons. The sample comprised CD8+ T cells sorted from blood. Every receptor here comes from an adult with rheumatoid arthritis. The CDR3 runs from the conserved cysteine through the conserved F or W. D genes are given only for firm matches. Not all rows give a size; the values are once, few, many and, for expanded clones, a class.

15 | . | . | TRBJ2-1 | TRBV4-1 | TGCGCCAGCAGCCAAGATCCAACAGGGCATGAGGAGCAGTTCTTC | CASSQDPTGHEEQFF
14 | . | TRBD2 | TRBJ2-7 | TRBV4-2 | TGTGCCAGCAGCCCAGCGGGAAATGCCTGGGAGCAGTACTTC | CASSPAGNAWEQYF
14 | once | . | TRBJ2-1 | TRBV7-9 | TGTGCCAGCGCCTCCCCTCTTACAGGCAATGAGCAGTTCTTC | CASASPLTGNEQFF
14 | few | . | TRBJ2-7 | TRBV2 | TGTGCCACCAACTGGGTTGGACGGCACTACGAGCAGTACTTC | CATNWVGRHYEQYF
13 | . | . | TRBJ2-7 | TRBV4-1 | TGCGCCAGCAGCCAAGAAGCTCCCTACGAGCAGTACTTC | CASSQEAPYEQYF
18 | . | . | TRBJ1-2 | TRBV28 | TGTGCCACTTTTCCCCGTTCGATATTGACCGGGCAGGCAGGGGGCTACACCTTC | CATFPRSILTGQAGGYTF
13 | . | TRBD2 | TRBJ2-5 | TRBV10-1 | TGCGCCAGCAACTCCGGGGGGGGAGAGACCCAGTACTTC | CASNSGGGETQYF
14 | . | . | TRBJ1-2 | TRBV2 | TGTGCCAGCAGTGAAGAGCAGGGGAACTATGGCTACACCTTC | CASSEEQGNYGYTF
15 | . | TRBD1 | TRBJ2-1 | TRBV6-5 | TGTGCCAGCAGTTACGAGGGACAGTCATACAATGAGCAGTTCTTC | CASSYEGQSYNEQFF
16 | . | . | TRBJ1-1 | TRBV5-1 | TGCGCCAGCAGCTTGGGCCTATTACAGGGTCTGACTGAAGCTTTCTTT | CASSLGLLQGLTEAFF
12 | . | . | TRBJ2-5 | TRBV7-9 | TGTGCCAGCAAAAGCGCCCAAGAGACCCAGTACTTC | CASKSAQETQYF
15 | . | . | TRBJ2-1 | TRBV12-5 | TGTGCTAGTGGTTTGGCGCGGGGTACCTACAATGAGCAGTTCTTC | CASGLARGTYNEQFF
12 | . | . | TRBJ1-1 | TRBV16 | TGTGCCAGCAGCCAATGGACCACTGAAGCTTTCTTT | CASSQWTTEAFF
12 | . | . | TRBJ2-1 | TRBV7-9 | TGTGCCGGCCGGGACGGAATATACGAGCAGTTCTTC | CAGRDGIYEQFF
13 | . | . | TRBJ2-5 | TRBV10-3 | TGTGCCATCAGAACCGAGCAGCGGGAGACCCAGTACTTC | CAIRTEQRETQYF
15 | . | . | TRBJ2-6 | TRBV6-6 | TGTGCCAGCAGTATTCCCGGGGACGGGGCCAACGTCCTGACTTTC | CASSIPGDGANVLTF